This TCR beta chain is drawn from a study of shared clonotypes between healthy human individuals (TCRdb year 2020). As for the study more broadly: A couple of women and a few men aged 18 to 49 years were included in the cohort. Per donor, three plates each were used for CD4 naive and CD4 memory, two for CD8 naive, and one for CD8 memory. To estimate repertoire size and how much clonotypes are shared between individuals, the study performed deep sequencing of blood TCR repertoires from about five healthy adults. To increase sequencing depth and limit assay-specific biases, different laboratories used diverse techniques to prepare libraries and sequence TCR repertoires. Leukapheresis yielded between about 0.85 and 10 billion PBMCs per donor. General conclusions and limits of the study: Sampling was restricted to blood, and TCR repertoires in tissue are likely to differ from TCR repertoires in blood. The genetic and exposure-history diversity represented was limited by the small number of donors. Higher generation probabilities were observed for clonotypes shared by all four sorted-subset donors than for non-shared clonotypes. Incomplete sequencing was indicated by rarefaction of sorted-subset datasets, despite the large sequencing depth. When several donors were compared, the shared fraction of clonotypes was around 5% for naive CD4, 3.5% for naive CD8, more than 2% for memory CD4, and 0.4% for memory CD8. Naive subsets generally had larger estimated clonotype richness than memory subsets did. Based on pairwise subsampling, the degree of clonotype sharing among donors was expected to be affected by sequencing depth.

As for this clone: Its antigen remains unidentified. No qualities accompany the bases; no much larger clone lies one base away.

The cysteine opens and the phenylalanine closes a CDR3 of 15 amino acids. Only the CDR3 DNA is retained, 45 bases long and in frame from the first base. The CDR1 and CDR2 encoded by the germline V gene are SGHRS and YFSETQ. The trim is 4 bases for V and 4 bases for J, with a gap of 15 bases between the germline ends. Using the deep immunoSEQ assay, TCR CDR3 regions were amplified from genomic DNA by multiplex PCR. Genomic DNA extracted from each cell subset was distributed evenly over all wells of several immunoSEQ 96-well plates, and each plate served as one replicate. Each replicate PCR for sorted subsets received about 0.2 ug genomic DNA, equal to roughly 33,000 T cell genomes. The purified libraries were quantified using a Qubit 3.0 fluorometer, sized with a Bioanalyzer 2100, and then quantified again using the KAPA Library Quantification kit. Every immunoSEQ 96-well plate was sequenced on a separate single-read 150-cycle Illumina NextSeq 550 flow cell. The original methods were these. Because the immunoSEQ output held only junctional sequences and lacked quality scores, the filtering could not match the filtering applied to full-length reads. Sequences were annotated with PyIR, a Python wrapper for IgBLAST v1.9, and V/J genes and CDR3 were assigned using IMGT germline references. Any read was removed if the V/J assignment was weak (E-value above 1e-6), the CDR3 was missing, or the read contained stop codons, out-of-frame junctions, or ambiguous translated residues. A V3J clonotype was defined by an identical inferred V gene, J gene, and CDR3 amino acid sequence. To compute the percentage overlap between repertoires, the number of shared unique clonotypes was divided by the size of the smaller repertoire. Three approaches were used to assess repertoire richness: RTK rarefaction, the Chao1 estimator, and Recon v2.1 estimates of unobserved clonotypes. Generation probabilities were computed with OLGA for all TCRbeta clonotypes obtained by the gDNA method from several donors. TCRdb holds this immuneACCESS table with in-frame rearrangements only. Some clones are missing; in checked studies, unresolved V genes explain under half, and the rest has no known cause. V and J calls and clone size are copied from that table; D and trimming were computed from the DNA. The sample table contains 600,000 to 750,000 clones; only one count was recorded for 72% of them. The leading ten clones occupy under 2% of the sample.

Donors were healthy HIV-negative adults with no recently reported acute infections or vaccinations. Only Caucasian adults living in Nashville, Tennessee, USA were represented among the donors. CD4+ T cells were enriched through magnetic negative selection, after which naive cells were positively selected on CD45RA and the remaining negative fraction served as the memory subset. Blood was obtained by leukapheresis, after which PBMCs were separated by Ficoll-Histopaque density gradient centrifugation and cryopreserved in liquid nitrogen vapor phase. Purity and quantity of every magnetically sorted T cell population were checked by analytical flow cytometry. Each sorted fraction had its genomic DNA isolated and then quantified by UV absorbance on a Nanodrop 2000c.

The sample taken for sequencing was memory CD4+ T cells sorted from blood. Read against the paper, the sample's cell subset or site label means: CD45RA-negative fraction. The receptor was isolated from a woman aged 25-40 years in good health. The receptor chain draws on TRBV5-1 and TRBJ2-1, with TRBD2 tentatively as D gene (6 bases match). The CDR3 region: CASSLLTGLYNEQFF. Read as DNA, the sequence is TGCGCCAGCAGCCTTCTAACGGGACTGTACAATGAGCAGTTCTTC.